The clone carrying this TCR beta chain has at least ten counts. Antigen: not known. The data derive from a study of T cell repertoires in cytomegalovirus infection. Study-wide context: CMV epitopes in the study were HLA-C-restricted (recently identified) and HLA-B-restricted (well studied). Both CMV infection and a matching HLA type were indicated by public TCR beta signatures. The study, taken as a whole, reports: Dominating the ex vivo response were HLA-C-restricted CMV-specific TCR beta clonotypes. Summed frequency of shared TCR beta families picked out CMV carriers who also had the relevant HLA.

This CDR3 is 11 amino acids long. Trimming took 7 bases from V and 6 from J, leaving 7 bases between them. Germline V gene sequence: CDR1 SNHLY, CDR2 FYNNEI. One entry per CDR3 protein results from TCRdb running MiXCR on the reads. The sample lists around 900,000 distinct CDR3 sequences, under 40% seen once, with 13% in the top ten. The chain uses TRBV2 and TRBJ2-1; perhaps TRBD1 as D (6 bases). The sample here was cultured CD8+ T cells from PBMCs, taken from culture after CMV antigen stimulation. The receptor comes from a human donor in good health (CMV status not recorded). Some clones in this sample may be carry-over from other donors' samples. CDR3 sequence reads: CASKGGNEQFF. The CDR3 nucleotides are TGTGCCAGCAAAGGGGGCAATGAGCAGTTCTTC.